This T cell receptor (beta chain) was identified in a study of blood T cell repertoires in COVID-19. Turning to the study itself: The origin of the acute and convalescent COVID-19 samples was the United States, Italy and Spain. From T cells, B-cell-depleted T cells, or PBMCs came the material, which was cDNA or gDNA.

Recruits, aged roughly 18 to 90 years, lived in some 25 US areas. Assay: immunoSEQ multiplex PCR; the TCRdb copy retains only in-frame clones and omits some. The sample lists roughly 190,000 clones; around 84% were seen once. Trimming cost V 1 base and J 0 bases, with 7 bases left between them. Germline loops: CDR1 SGHDN, CDR2 FVKESK. This CDR3 spans 15 amino acids. The clonotype was recovered from a woman aged 25 to 39 who had been exposed to COVID-19. The V call is TRBV14, the J call TRBJ1-3, with D unclear. Sequenced input: PBMCs or T cells enriched from blood (not recorded which). The CDR3 DNA is TGTGCCAGCAGCCAAGCACGTAGCTCTGGAAACACCATATATTTT. This sequence encodes CASSQARSSGNTIYF.